This T cell receptor beta chain came from a study of shared clonotypes between healthy human individuals. About the study: The study used three CD4 naive, three CD4 memory, two CD8 naive and one CD8 memory plate per donor. Whole-study results and caveats: When compared with the clonotypes that were shared by all four sorted-subset donors, the non-shared clonotypes turned out to have lower generation probabilities.

Genomic DNA (from each subset) was split evenly across several immunoSEQ plates. Replicate PCRs run on sorted subsets employed 200 to 250 ng DNA, some 33,000 T cell genomes. Clones were read by immunoSEQ multiplex PCR, and TCRdb kept only the in-frame ones, dropping some. The data contain millions of clones, approximately 94% of them singletons. The germline V gene has CDR1 SGHAT and CDR2 FQNNGV. V trimming: 5 bases; J trimming: 4 bases; junction bases outside the gene matches: 12. CDR3 length equals 16 residues. As concerns this clone: The antigen is undetermined.

Naive CD8 cells, CD45RO-negative and positively selected for CCR7, excluded terminally differentiated effector memory CD45RA+ cells. What was sequenced was naive CD8+ T cells sorted from blood. The chain couples TRBV11-2 to TRBJ2-7; the match to TRBD2 covers 9 bases. The TCR was taken from a man younger than 35 in good health. CDR3: CASSPTVAGEGYEQYF. The CDR3 DNA follows: TGTGCCAGCAGCCCGACCGTAGCGGGAGAGGGTTACGAGCAGTACTTC.